Included here is one T cell receptor (beta chain) sequence, with context. Its antigen is still unknown. The data derive from a study of early stage breast cancer tumors. Background on the study: Most of the 16 invasive tumors were ER+, PR+ and HER2-. Among some 12 ER+/PR+/HER2- tumors, eight were ductal, four lobular.

Sequencing was performed with immunoSEQ multiplex PCR; in TCRdb, only in-frame clones are kept and a portion is missing. The table has around 50,000 clones, about 83% seen once; the top ten hold around 1.5%. Findings and limits, study-wide: Most shared enriched TCRB sequences were commonly generated ones. Blood repertoires resembled normal breast more than tumor.

Germline V gene lookup returns CDR1 SGHTA and CDR2 FQGNSA. The CDR3 is 14 residues long. Deletions cut 3 bases from V and 6 bases from J, with 15 bases between. The chain employs TRBV7-2 and TRBJ2-7; D uncertain. This TCR derives from a person aged 50-59 years with breast cancer. Sequencing was carried out using blood. The CDR3 nucleotides read TGTGCCAGCAGCTTTAATCGACGGAGCTTCGAGCAGTACTTC. Its translation is CASSFNRRSFEQYF.